The 19 T cell receptor beta chains listed next were all sequenced from one sample in a study of Tregs in tolerant kidney transplant recipients. TCRdb's table, derived via immunoSEQ multiplex PCR, lists solely in-frame clones and lacks some. The repertoire holds under 95,000 clones, with less than 95% as singletons. This material consisted of Tregs from blood, taken before the transplant. Source of these receptors: a human donor who received a combined kidney and bone marrow transplant.

The V call is TRBV6-5, the J call TRBJ2-5, with TRBD2 matching 8 bases. The DNA end lines up better with TRBJ2-7; the J call may be wrong. The CDR3 totals 15 residues. Looked up from germline, CDR1 is MNHEY and CDR2 is SVGAGI. The CDR3 spells CASSYSSGGPHEQYF. The CDR3, as DNA: TGTGCCAGCAGTTACTCCTCGGGAGGGCCGCACGAGCAGTACTTC.

The V gene is TRBV5-1, the J gene TRBJ1-5, with D possibly being TRBD1 (6 bases). V was shortened by 0 bases and J by 6 bases, with 10 bases between the two germline ends. This CDR3 comprises 14 residues. Germline-derived CDR1 and CDR2 are SGHRS and YFSETQ. The CDR3 DNA reads TGCGCCAGCAGCTTGGAGGGGGACTCTCAGCCCCAGCATTTT. Its protein is CASSLEGDSQPQHF.

The V gene is TRBV7-3, the J gene TRBJ2-3; 7 bases are shared with TRBD2. Germline V gene lookup returns CDR1 SGHTA and CDR2 FQGTGA. The J segment lost 4 bases and the V segment lost 2 bases, leaving 6 bases of the junction unmatched. The CDR3 contains 15 residues. The CDR3 DNA follows: TGTGCCAGCAGCTTACGAGGGAGGGAGGCAGATACGCAGTATTTT. Amino acid sequence: CASSLRGREADTQYF.

This chain uses TRBV5-1 with TRBJ2-7; 8 bases are a match to TRBD1. V lost 0 bases and J lost 2; bases outside the gene matches: 4. This CDR3 spans 15 amino acids. Germline-derived CDR1 and CDR2 are SGHRS and YFSETQ. CDR3: CASSLGDRGPYEQYF. CDR3 DNA: TGCGCCAGCAGCTTGGGTGACAGGGGACCCTACGAGCAGTACTTC. The full variable domain, rest sourced from reference TRBV5-1 and TRBJ2-7, is KAGVTQTPRYLIKTRGQQVTLSCSPISGHRSVSWYQQTPGQGLQFLFEYFSETQRNKGNFPGRFSGRQFSNSRSEMNVSTLELGDSALYLCASSLGDRGPYEQYFGPGTRLTVT.

The J gene is TRBJ1-1, the V gene TRBV7-3; TRBD1 might be the D (5 bases). Trimming removed 3 bases from V and 3 bases from J, with 11 bases in between. Germline V gene data show CDR1 as SGHTA and CDR2 as FQGTGA. The CDR3 has 14 amino acids. The CDR3 DNA sequence: TGTGCCAGCAGCTTGACAGTTTTTGACACTGAAGCTTTCTTT. Protein: CASSLTVFDTEAFF.

The J gene is TRBJ2-7, the V gene TRBV7-6, with a tentative D call TRBD2 (5 bases). The CDR3 has 14 amino acids. Germline-derived CDR1 and CDR2 are SGHVS and FNYEAQ. V gave up 2 bases and J gave up 5 bases, with 13 bases separating them. The CDR3 region is CASSLRGSSHEQYF. The CDR3 DNA reads TGTGCCAGCAGCTTAAGAGGGAGTTCCCACGAGCAGTACTTC.

This clone was seen more than once but under ten times. The genes are TRBV4-1 and TRBJ1-4; 7 bases agree with TRBD1. The J segment lost 6 bases and the V segment lost 2 bases, leaving 6 bases of the junction unmatched. The CDR3 length is 15 residues. Germline V gene sequence: CDR1 MGHRA, CDR2 YSYEKL. CDR3 nucleotides: TGCGCCAGCAGCCAACTCTGGCAGGGGGATGAAAAACTGTTTTTT. Translation gives CASSQLWQGDEKLFF.

The chain links TRBV11-1 to TRBJ2-5; unclear D gene. The CDR3 has 14 amino acids. V lost 5 bases and J lost 2, with 12 bases in between. Germline CDR1 is SGHAT and CDR2 is FQDESV (reference sequence). The CDR3 nucleotides read TGTGCCAGCAGCAACGTCGCACAGCAAGAGACCCAGTACTTC. Translated, it gives CASSNVAQQETQYF.

The V call is TRBV28, the J call TRBJ2-5; D might be TRBD2 (6 bases). Trimming took 2 bases from V and 1 from J, leaving 11 bases between them. Germline assignment: CDR1 MDHEN and CDR2 SYDVKM. The CDR3 covers 15 residues. CDR3 amino acids: CASSLRGGTQETQYF. In DNA, the CDR3 is TGTGCCAGCAGTTTAAGGGGCGGGACCCAAGAGACCCAGTACTTC.

The J gene is TRBJ2-1, the V gene TRBV29-1, with D perhaps matching TRBD2 (6 bases). V lost 7 bases, J lost 7 bases, and 14 bases lay in between. The CDR3 totals 12 residues. Germline V gives CDR1 SQVTM, CDR2 ANQGSEA. The CDR3: CSDLRRGNEQFF. The DNA for the CDR3 is TGCAGCGACCTTCGTCGGGGGAATGAGCAGTTCTTC.

The chain links TRBV27 to TRBJ1-6; D gene unclear. Germline loops: CDR1 MNHEY, CDR2 SMNVEV (reference sequence). The CDR3 loop spans 19 amino acids. V dropped 0 bases and J dropped 8 bases, with 23 bases sitting between them. Written as DNA, the CDR3 is TGTGCCAGCAGTTTATCAGGCACGGATAGATGGAAGCGTGATTCACCCCTCCACTTT. Its translation is CASSLSGTDRWKRDSPLHF.

The chain employs TRBV28 and TRBJ2-5; D is tentatively TRBD1 or TRBD2 (5 bases each). The end of the DNA fits TRBJ2-7 better, so the J call may be wrong. CDR1 is MDHEN, CDR2 SYDVKM, per germline. The CDR3 has 12 amino acids. CDR3 nucleotides: TGTGCCAGCAGTTTAAGAGGGGACGAGCAGTACTTC. It is translated as CASSLRGDEQYF.

This chain joins TRBV10-3 and TRBJ1-1; D may be TRBD1 (6 bases). CDR3 size: 13 residues. CDR1 is ENHRY and CDR2 is SYGVKD in the germline V gene. V was cut by 10 bases and J by 0 bases, with 12 bases left in between. CDR3 DNA: TGTGCCACGAGGACAGACATGAACACTGAAGCTTTCTTT. As protein: CATRTDMNTEAFF.

The rearrangement uses TRBV7-6 and TRBJ2-7; D not resolved. V lost 0 bases and J 3 bases, leaving 6 bases between the germline ends. The germline gives CDR1 SGHVS, CDR2 FNYEAQ. CDR3 length equals 13 residues. CDR3 nucleotides: TGTGCCAGCAGCTTAGCTCCATACTACGAGCAGTACTTC. It translates to CASSLAPYYEQYF.

The chain links TRBV28 to TRBJ1-1; D is uncertain. The CDR3 totals 15 residues. Germline V gene sequence: CDR1 MDHEN, CDR2 SYDVKM. V lost 5 bases and J 4 bases, leaving 17 bases between the germline ends. CDR3 bases: TGTGCCAGCAGTGTCGCTGAGGGCTGGGGCACTGAAGCTTTCTTT. Its protein is CASSVAEGWGTEAFF.

The rearrangement joins TRBV19 to TRBJ1-1; a weak D match, TRBD1 (6 bases). With 9 bases removed from V and 0 bases from J, the gap between germline ends came to 11 bases. CDR3 size: 13 residues. Germline V gene data show CDR1 as LNHDA and CDR2 as SQIVND (reference sequence). The DNA of the CDR3 is TGTGCCAGCAAGGACAGACTGAACACTGAAGCTTTCTTT. It specifies CASKDRLNTEAFF.

This sequence joins TRBV30 and TRBJ2-7; possible D gene TRBD1, 6 bases. Trimming stripped 1 base from V and 5 bases from J, with 9 bases between. The CDR3 covers 12 residues. Germline V gives CDR1 GTSNPN, CDR2 SVGIG (reference sequence). In DNA, the CDR3 is TGTGCCTGGAGTGGGGGGACACACGAGCAGTACTTC. This codes for CAWSGGTHEQYF.

The chain is built from TRBV21-1 and TRBJ2-1; the DNA was not compared with TRBD2, the D call given in the table. TRBV21-1 represents a pseudogene. The CDR3 loop spans 11 amino acids. The CDR3 protein is CASLGYNEQFF. CDR3 DNA: TGTGCCAGCCTCGGCTACAATGAGCAGTTCTTC.

This clone was recorded once. The rearrangement links TRBV28 to TRBJ1-3; D remains unclear. The V end lost 8 bases, the J end lost 0 bases, and 8 bases lay between the germline ends. In germline, CDR1 is MDHEN, CDR2 SYDVKM. The CDR3 consists of 13 residues. For the CDR3, the DNA is TGTGCCAGCCTACAGTCCTCTGGAAACACCATATATTTT. Translated: CASLQSSGNTIYF.